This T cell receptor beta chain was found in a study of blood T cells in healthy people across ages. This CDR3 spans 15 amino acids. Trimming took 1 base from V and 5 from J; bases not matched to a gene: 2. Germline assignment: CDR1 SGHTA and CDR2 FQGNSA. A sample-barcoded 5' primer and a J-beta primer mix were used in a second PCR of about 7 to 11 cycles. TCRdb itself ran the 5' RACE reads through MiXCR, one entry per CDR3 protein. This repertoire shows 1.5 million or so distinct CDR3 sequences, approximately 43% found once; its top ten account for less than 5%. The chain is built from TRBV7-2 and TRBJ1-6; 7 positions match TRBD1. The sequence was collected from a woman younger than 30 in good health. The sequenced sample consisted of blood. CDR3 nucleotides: TGTGCCAGCAGCTTAGAAACAGGGGATAATTCACCCCTCCACTTT. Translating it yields CASSLETGDNSPLHF.